The 3 T cell receptor beta chains reported below all come from one sample, sequenced in a study of cytomegalovirus exposure and HLA in healthy donors. The study ran its PCR with 60 Vbeta and 13 Jbeta primers. Assay: immunoSEQ multiplex PCR; the TCRdb copy retains only in-frame clones and omits some. The table has some 130,000 clones, roughly 80% seen once. Sequencing was performed on PBMCs. Source of these receptors: a girl aged 2 to 10 in good health and CMV-seronegative.

This rearrangement joins TRBV19 to TRBJ1-2; D is possibly TRBD1 (6 bases). This CDR3 has 14 amino acids. The V gene's germline CDR1 is LNHDA and CDR2 SQIVND (reference sequence). V was trimmed by 4 bases and J by 4 bases, leaving 13 bases between them. This CDR3 reads CASSTNRDGYGYTF. The CDR3 region has the DNA TGTGCCAGTAGTACAAACAGGGACGGCTATGGCTACACCTTC. The variable domain in full, completed from reference TRBV19 and TRBJ1-2, reads DGGITQSPKYLFRKEGQNVTLSCEQNLNHDAMYWYRQDPGQGLRLIYYSQIVNDFQKGDIAEGYSVSREKKESFPLTVTSAQKNPTAFYLCASSTNRDGYGYTFGSGTRLTVV.

V and J are TRBV5-1 and TRBJ2-5, with D possibly matching TRBD2 (6 bases). V lost 2 bases to trimming and J lost 7 bases, with 21 bases between them. The CDR3 totals 16 residues. CDR1 and CDR2 (germline): SGHRS, YFSETQ. The CDR3, as DNA: TGCGCCAGCAGCTTAGTCTCGGGAGTGACCGCGGGGACCCAGTACTTC. This codes for CASSLVSGVTAGTQYF.

This chain uses TRBV27 with TRBJ1-5, with 7 bases that match TRBD1. With 5 bases clipped from V and 0 bases from J, the junction kept 4 bases outside the gene matches. Germline-derived CDR1 and CDR2 are MNHEY and SMNVEV (reference sequence). The CDR3 totals 15 residues. The CDR3 region has the DNA TGTGCCAGCAGTCCTGGGACAGATAGCAATCAGCCCCAGCATTTT. This codes for CASSPGTDSNQPQHF.